Listed here are 19 T cell receptor beta chains from one sample, sequenced in a study of human T cells and chemical hapten exposure. TCRdb used MiXCR to reprocess the RACE reads, holding one entry per CDR3 protein. The profile shows 300,000 to 450,000 distinct CDR3 sequences, 4.5% to 6% of them singletons. Time point specified: pre-sensitization, week 0. The sample's treatment: therapeutic diphenylcyclopropenone sensitization with weekly scalp DPC. The sequencing here drew on whole blood, taken in connection with sensitization to the hapten diphenylcyclopropenone (DPC). These receptors originate from a woman in her forties or fifties with alopecia areata. Some clones in this sample may be carry-over from other donors' samples.

The chain links TRBV4-1 to TRBJ1-2; 7 bases line up with TRBD1. The CDR3 totals 18 residues. Unmatched junction bases numbered 16, after V lost 2 bases and J lost 4 bases. The V gene's germline CDR1 is MGHRA and CDR2 YSYEKL. The CDR3 sequence: CASSQSPPQTGRRYGYTF. The CDR3 DNA reads as TGCGCCAGCAGCCAAAGTCCCCCCCAGACAGGGCGGCGCTATGGCTACACCTTC.

This clonotype was recorded at least ten times. This chain uses TRBV11-2 with TRBJ2-3, with D perhaps matching TRBD1 (6 bases). CDR3 length: 16 residues. Germline-derived CDR1 and CDR2 are SGHAT and FQNNGV. Trimming shortened V by 1 base and J by 1 base, and 12 bases separated the two germline ends. CDR3 DNA sequence: TGTGCCAGCAGCTTAGGTGCCAGGGGAGGCACAGATACGCAGTATTTT. Amino acid sequence: CASSLGARGGTDTQYF.

This clonotype turned up a few times. This chain links TRBV5-1 with TRBJ1-2; no clear D gene. V lost 4 bases, J lost 2 bases, and 15 bases lay in between. The CDR3 sequence is 15 residues long. Germline assignment: CDR1 SGHRS and CDR2 YFSETQ. Here the CDR3 reads CASSSPIVGNYGYTF. DNA for the CDR3: TGCGCCAGCAGCAGCCCGATAGTCGGCAACTATGGCTACACCTTC.

The chain uses TRBV20-1 and TRBJ2-3; D is possibly TRBD1 (5 bases). Germline loops: CDR1 DFQATT, CDR2 SNEGSKA (reference sequence). The CDR3 is 14 residues long. V was clipped by 0 bases and J by 6 bases, with 13 bases between them. The CDR3 DNA sequence: TGCAGTGCTAGAGAAGGGGCGGTGGGGGATACGCAGTATTTT. Translating gives CSAREGAVGDTQYF.

V usage is TRBV7-8 and J usage is TRBJ2-5, with D uncertain. The CDR3 contains 11 residues. Germline-derived CDR1 and CDR2 are SGHVS and FQNEAQ. V lost 5 bases to trimming and J lost 5 bases, with 6 bases between them. As DNA, the CDR3 is TGTGCCAGCAGCCCGATTGAGACCCAGTACTTC. It specifies CASSPIETQYF.

This clonotype has a handful of counts. J is TRBJ2-1 and V is TRBV7-8; D not certain. The germline gives CDR1 SGHVS, CDR2 FQNEAQ. The length of the CDR3 is 11 residues. The ends were cut back, 5 bases at V and 15 bases at J, with 14 bases in the middle. The CDR3 spells CASSLDFIRFF. As DNA, the CDR3 is TGTGCCAGCAGCCTCGACTTTATACGGTTCTTC.

At least ten counts were recorded for this clonotype. The chain combines TRBV7-8 with TRBJ1-5, with D tentatively TRBD1 (5 bases). Germline V gene sequence: CDR1 SGHVS, CDR2 FQNEAQ. The V end lost 3 bases, the J end lost 7 bases, and 16 bases lay between the germline ends. The CDR3 runs 15 residues. CDR3 sequence reads: CASSFSRESGQPQHF. DNA for the CDR3: TGTGCCAGCAGCTTTAGCAGGGAGTCGGGGCAGCCCCAGCATTTT.

Only a few counts were recorded for this clonotype. The chain recombines TRBV20-1 with TRBJ2-1, with TRBD2 identical over 8 bases. With 3 bases clipped from V and 7 bases from J, the junction kept 8 bases outside the gene matches. The germline V gene encodes CDR1 DFQATT and CDR2 SNEGSKA (reference sequence). The CDR3 has 14 residues. CDR3 loop: CSASGGLGLNEQFF. CDR3 DNA sequence: TGCAGTGCTAGTGGGGGACTAGGCCTGAATGAGCAGTTCTTC.

The V and J genes are TRBV29-1 and TRBJ2-7, with D tentatively TRBD1 or TRBD2 (6 bases each). CDR3 size: 15 residues. V was trimmed by 1 base and J by 0 bases, leaving 13 bases between them. The germline CDR1 and CDR2 sequences are SQVTM and ANQGSEA. The CDR3 reads CSVEGEGGLSYEQYF. The CDR3 DNA reads TGCAGCGTTGAAGGAGAGGGGGGCCTCTCCTACGAGCAGTACTTC.

This clonotype was found many times. J is TRBJ1-1 and V is TRBV29-1, with D tentatively TRBD1 (5 bases). This CDR3 region has 12 residues. Germline CDR1 is SQVTM and CDR2 is ANQGSEA. V shed 7 bases and J shed 1 base, with 10 bases lying between them. The CDR3 sequence: CSALTENTEAFF. The CDR3 DNA reads TGCAGCGCCCTGACAGAGAACACTGAAGCTTTCTTT.

This clonotype was recorded many times. The gene calls are TRBV29-1 and TRBJ2-5; D remains ambiguous. CDR3 length equals 14 residues. Trimming left V 5 bases short and J 1 base short, with 14 bases between. From germline, CDR1 is SQVTM and CDR2 ANQGSEA. CDR3 nucleotide sequence: TGCAGCGTTAAAGGTGGTAGAGGCCAAGAGACCCAGTACTTC. Its protein product is CSVKGGRGQETQYF.

The chain has TRBV20-1 and TRBJ2-2, with D hard to call. This CDR3 comprises 13 residues. V was shortened by 5 bases and J by 6 bases, with 13 bases between the two germline ends. Germline V CDR1 and CDR2: DFQATT, SNEGSKA (reference sequence). This CDR3 reads CSALQDGAGELFF. The DNA for the CDR3 is TGCAGTGCTTTGCAGGACGGCGCCGGGGAGCTGTTTTTT.

This clonotype has more than one count but fewer than ten. The chain is built from TRBV3-1 and TRBJ2-1; the D is unclear. The length of the CDR3 is 15 residues. Germline V gene lookup returns CDR1 LGHDT and CDR2 YNNKEL (reference sequence). V gave up 1 base and J gave up 0 bases, with 7 bases separating them. This CDR3 reads CASSQAQLSYNEQFF. CDR3 DNA sequence: TGTGCCAGCAGCCAAGCTCAACTCTCCTACAATGAGCAGTTCTTC.

This chain uses TRBV13 with TRBJ2-1; 8 positions match TRBD2. Germline V gene data show CDR1 as PRHDT and CDR2 as FYEKMQ (reference sequence). The V segment lost 4 bases and the J segment 6 bases; nucleotides outside the gene matches: 5. There are 14 residues in the CDR3. For the CDR3, the DNA is TGTGCCAGCAGCTCCCCGGGGGGGGGCAATGAGCAGTTCTTC. Translating gives CASSSPGGGNEQFF.

This clonotype showed up just a few times. The V and J genes are TRBV6-5 and TRBJ1-4; tentatively, D is TRBD1 (5 bases). With 2 bases removed from V and 6 bases from J, the gap between germline ends came to 13 bases. From germline, CDR1 is MNHEY and CDR2 SVGAGI. The CDR3 extends over 15 amino acids. CDR3 in amino acids: CASSYGGGRHEKLFF. CDR3 nucleotide sequence: TGTGCCAGCAGTTACGGGGGAGGGAGGCATGAAAAACTGTTTTTT.

This clonotype was picked up many times. V and J are TRBV28 and TRBJ1-2; 8 nucleotides agree with TRBD1. After removal of 4 bases from V and 4 bases from J, the junction contained 5 bases not matched to a gene. The germline CDR1 and CDR2 sequences are MDHEN and SYDVKM. CDR3 length: 14 residues. The CDR3 coding sequence is TGTGCCAGCAGTTGGGGACAGGCCCTCTATGGCTACACCTTC. Translation gives CASSWGQALYGYTF.

This clonotype was picked up a small number of times. This chain connects TRBV4-2 to TRBJ2-3; 9 bases match TRBD2. Germline CDR1 LGHNA, CDR2 YNFKEQ. The V and J ends lost 0 bases and 5 bases, in that order; junction bases with no gene match: 6. This CDR3 is 16 amino acids long. In DNA, the CDR3 is TGTGCCAGCAGCCAAGACGGCGGGGGGGCCAGAGATACGCAGTATTTT. It encodes CASSQDGGGARDTQYF.

This chain links TRBV12-5 with TRBJ1-1; D is possibly TRBD1 (5 bases). Between the trimmed V and J ends, which lost 0 bases and 1 base, there was a span of 9 bases. The germline CDR1 and CDR2 sequences are LGHNT and FRNRAP. The CDR3 is 15 amino acids. The CDR3 region is CASGLVRTSNTEAFF. The CDR3 coding sequence is TGTGCTAGTGGTTTGGTAAGGACATCGAACACTGAAGCTTTCTTT.

This clonotype has a count of ten or more. J is TRBJ2-6 and V is TRBV3-1; D is unresolved. CDR1 and CDR2 from the germline V gene are LGHDT and YNNKEL (reference sequence). This CDR3 is 15 amino acids long. The germline V and J ends were trimmed by 4 bases and 1 base, with 8 bases remaining between them. CDR3 sequence (DNA): TGTGCCAGCAGCCCTCTCATGTCTGGGGCCAACGTCCTGACTTTC. Its translation: CASSPLMSGANVLTF.